The rows below give T cell receptor beta chains drawn from one sample of a study of patients and donors after allogeneic stem cell transplantation. TCRdb used MiXCR to reprocess the RT-PCR reads, holding one entry per CDR3 protein. In the table there are about 7,100 distinct CDR3 sequences, 9.5% to 15% of which are singletons. The specimen was blood, either unsorted or a sorted T cell fraction (not recorded which). The receptors come from a human donor who was either an allogeneic HSCT recipient or a stem cell or donor lymphocyte infusion donor (not recorded which). It is not recorded whose cells these are; they may come from a transplant donor. Both conserved end residues are part of each CDR3. A D gene is named only where the DNA matches it firmly. Size is omitted from some rows. Given values are once, few, many or a class for expanded clones.

J | D | V | size | CDR3 | DNA
TRBJ1-4 | TRBD1 | TRBV20-1 | few | CSATPDRGGEKLFF | TGCAGTGCTACCCCGGACAGGGGAGGAGAAAAACTGTTTTTT
TRBJ2-7 | NA | TRBV5-1 | few | CASSLDTGGEQYF | TGCGCCAGCAGCTTGGATACGGGTGGCGAGCAGTACTTC
TRBJ2-1 | NA | TRBV20-1 | NA | CSAYPSTIALEQFF | TGCAGTGCTTACCCCTCCACGATAGCGTTGGAGCAGTTCTTC
TRBJ2-2 | TRBD2 | TRBV4-3 | NA | CASSQGAGEGTGELFF | TGCGCCAGCAGCCAAGGAGCGGGGGAGGGAACCGGGGAGCTGTTTTTT
TRBJ1-4 | NA | TRBV20-1 | many | CSAPGPTNEKLFF | TGCAGTGCCCCGGGGCCCACTAATGAAAAACTGTTTTTT
TRBJ1-5 | NA | TRBV7-8 | large | CASSIGPDQPQHF | TGTGCCAGCAGCATCGGACCCGATCAGCCCCAGCATTTT
TRBJ2-4 | NA | TRBV12-3/TRBV12-4 | many | CASSLTMDRAKNIQYF | TGTGCCAGCAGTCTAACTATGGATCGAGCCAAAAACATTCAGTACTTC
TRBJ2-2 | NA | TRBV7-9 | medium-sized | CASSLTSQGNDPGELFF | TGTGCCAGCAGCTTAACAAGTCAGGGGAACGACCCCGGGGAGCTGTTTTTT
TRBJ1-4 | NA | TRBV5-6 | medium-sized | CASTFRRGEKLFF | TGTGCCAGCACCTTCCGAAGGGGTGAAAAACTGTTTTTT
TRBJ1-5 | NA | TRBV21-1 | NA | CASSMKPGRSVEQPQHF | TGTGCCAGCAGCATGAAACCCGGACGGTCGGTGGAACAGCCCCAGCATTTT
TRBJ2-2 | NA | TRBV20-1 | many | CSANPILTGELFF | TGCAGTGCTAACCCGATTCTAACCGGGGAGCTGTTTTTT
TRBJ1-2 | NA | TRBV7-2 | NA | CASSSQTDAYDYTF | TGTGCCAGCAGCTCCCAGACGGACGCCTATGACTACACCTTC
TRBJ2-1 | TRBD2 | TRBV6-2/TRBV6-3 | many | CASSSPGLVLHEQFF | TGTGCCAGCAGTTCCCCGGGACTAGTTTTGCATGAGCAGTTCTTC
TRBJ2-2 | TRBD2 | TRBV12-3/TRBV12-4 | NA | CASSFVLAGGPETGELFF | TGTGCCAGCAGTTTTGTCCTAGCGGGAGGGCCGGAGACCGGGGAGCTGTTTTTT
TRBJ1-2 | TRBD1 | TRBV7-9 | many | CASSQRAGQDYGYTF | TGTGCCAGCAGCCAAAGGGCGGGACAGGACTATGGCTACACCTTC
TRBJ1-4 | TRBD1 | TRBV3-1 | many | CASGGTASEKLFF | TGTGCCAGCGGGGGGACAGCAAGCGAAAAACTGTTTTTT
TRBJ2-5 | NA | TRBV7-9 | many | CASSFIETQYF | TGTGCCAGCAGCTTCATCGAGACCCAGTACTTC
TRBJ2-1 | NA | TRBV4-3 | few | CASSQEVFIDNEQFF | TGCGCCAGCAGCCAAGAGGTGTTCATCGACAATGAGCAGTTCTTC
TRBJ2-3 | NA | TRBV2 | many | CASSARASGGPDTQYF | TGTGCCAGCAGTGCTAGGGCCTCTGGGGGTCCAGATACGCAGTATTTT
TRBJ2-5 | TRBD2 | TRBV6-1 | NA | CASSRLAGTQETQYF | TGTGCCAGCAGTCGACTAGCGGGAACTCAAGAGACCCAGTACTTC
TRBJ2-5 | NA | TRBV5-4 | NA | CASSLGFLDQTQYF | TGTGCCAGCAGCTTGGGTTTTCTAGACCAGACCCAGTACTTC
TRBJ2-7 | TRBD2 | TRBV6-2/TRBV6-3 | few | CASSPTSGDSYEQYF | TGTGCCAGCAGCCCAACTAGCGGGGACTCCTACGAGCAGTACTTC